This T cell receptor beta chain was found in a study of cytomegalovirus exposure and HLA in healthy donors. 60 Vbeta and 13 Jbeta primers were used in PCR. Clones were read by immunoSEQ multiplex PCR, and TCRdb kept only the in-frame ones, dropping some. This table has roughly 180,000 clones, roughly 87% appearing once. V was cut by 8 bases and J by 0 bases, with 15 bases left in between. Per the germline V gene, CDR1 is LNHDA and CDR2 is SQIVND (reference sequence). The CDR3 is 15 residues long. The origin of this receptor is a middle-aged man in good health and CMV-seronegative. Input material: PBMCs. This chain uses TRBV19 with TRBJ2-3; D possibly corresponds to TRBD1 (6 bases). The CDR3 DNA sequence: TGTGCCAGTTCCCCGGGACAAGTAAGCACAGATACGCAGTATTTT. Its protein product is CASSPGQVSTDTQYF. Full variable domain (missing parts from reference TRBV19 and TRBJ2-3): DGGITQSPKYLFRKEGQNVTLSCEQNLNHDAMYWYRQDPGQGLRLIYYSQIVNDFQKGDIAEGYSVSREKKESFPLTVTSAQKNPTAFYLCASSPGQVSTDTQYFGPGTRLTVL.